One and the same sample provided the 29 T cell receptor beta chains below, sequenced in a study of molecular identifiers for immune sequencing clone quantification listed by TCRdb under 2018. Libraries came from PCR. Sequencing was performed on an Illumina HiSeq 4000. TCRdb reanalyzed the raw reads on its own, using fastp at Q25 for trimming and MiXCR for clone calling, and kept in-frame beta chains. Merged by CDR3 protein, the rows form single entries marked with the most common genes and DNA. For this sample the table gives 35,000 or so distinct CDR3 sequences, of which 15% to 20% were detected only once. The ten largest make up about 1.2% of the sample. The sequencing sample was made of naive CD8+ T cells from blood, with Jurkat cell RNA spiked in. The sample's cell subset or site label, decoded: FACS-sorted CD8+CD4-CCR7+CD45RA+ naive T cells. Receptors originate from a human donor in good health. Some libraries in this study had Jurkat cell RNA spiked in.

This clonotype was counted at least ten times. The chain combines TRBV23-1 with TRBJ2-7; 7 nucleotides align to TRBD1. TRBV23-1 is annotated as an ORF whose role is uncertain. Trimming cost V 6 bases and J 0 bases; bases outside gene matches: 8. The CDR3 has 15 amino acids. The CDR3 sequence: CASSVGTEYSYEQYF. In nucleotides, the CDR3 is TGCGCCAGCAGCGTCGGGACAGAATACTCCTACGAGCAGTACTTC.

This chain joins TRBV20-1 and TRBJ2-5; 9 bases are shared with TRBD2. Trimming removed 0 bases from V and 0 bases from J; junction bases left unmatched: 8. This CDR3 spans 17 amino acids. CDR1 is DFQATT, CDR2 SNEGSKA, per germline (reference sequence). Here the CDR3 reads CSARDIPTSGYQETQYF. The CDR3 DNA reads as TGCAGTGCTAGAGATATCCCCACTAGCGGGTACCAAGAGACCCAGTACTTC.

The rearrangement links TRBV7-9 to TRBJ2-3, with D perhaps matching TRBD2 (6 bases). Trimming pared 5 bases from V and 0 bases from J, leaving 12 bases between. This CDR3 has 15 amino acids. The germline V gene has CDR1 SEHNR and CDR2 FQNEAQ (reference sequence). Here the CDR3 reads CASSHPGGSTDTQYF. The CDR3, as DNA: TGTGCCAGCAGCCACCCCGGGGGTAGCACAGATACGCAGTATTTT.

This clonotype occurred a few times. CDR3 in DNA: TGTGCCAGCAGTTTAGGACAGGGGAACTATGGCTACACCTTC. This gives the protein CASSLGQGNYGYTF. The chain recombines TRBV28 with TRBJ1-2; 9 bases are shared with TRBD1. The junction had 0 bases not matched to a gene; V was cut back by 2 bases and J by 2 bases. Germline values: CDR1 MDHEN, CDR2 SYDVKM. The CDR3 is 14 residues long.

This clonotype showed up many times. In DNA, the CDR3 is TGTGCCAGCAGCCAAGAGAGAGGGAGGCCGGCCGAGCAGTACTTC. It codes for CASSQERGRPAEQYF. The rearrangement joins TRBV4-2 to TRBJ2-7; tentatively, D is TRBD2 (6 bases). The germline V gene encodes CDR1 LGHNA and CDR2 YNFKEQ. The CDR3 is made up of 15 amino acids. The germline V and J ends were trimmed by 0 bases and 6 bases, with 15 bases remaining between them.

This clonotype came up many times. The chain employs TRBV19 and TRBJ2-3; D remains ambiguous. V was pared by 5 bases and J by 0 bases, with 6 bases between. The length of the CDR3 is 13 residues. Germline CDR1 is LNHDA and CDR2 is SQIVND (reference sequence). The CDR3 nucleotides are TGTGCCAGTAGTGTTACCAGCACAGATACGCAGTATTTT. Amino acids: CASSVTSTDTQYF.

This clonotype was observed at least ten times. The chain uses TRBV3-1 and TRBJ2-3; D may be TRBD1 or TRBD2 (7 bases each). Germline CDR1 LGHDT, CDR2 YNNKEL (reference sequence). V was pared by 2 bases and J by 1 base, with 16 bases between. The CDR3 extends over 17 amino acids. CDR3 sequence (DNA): TGTGCCAGCAGCCAAACGACAGGGAGGGGCGGCACAGATACGCAGTATTTT. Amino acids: CASSQTTGRGGTDTQYF.

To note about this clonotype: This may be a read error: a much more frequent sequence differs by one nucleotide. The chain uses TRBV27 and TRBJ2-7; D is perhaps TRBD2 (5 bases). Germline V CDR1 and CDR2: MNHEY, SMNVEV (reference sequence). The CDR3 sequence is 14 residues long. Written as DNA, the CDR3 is TGTGCCAGCAGTTTACGGGGTAGTGGATACGAGCAGCACTTC. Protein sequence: CASSLRGSGYEQHF.

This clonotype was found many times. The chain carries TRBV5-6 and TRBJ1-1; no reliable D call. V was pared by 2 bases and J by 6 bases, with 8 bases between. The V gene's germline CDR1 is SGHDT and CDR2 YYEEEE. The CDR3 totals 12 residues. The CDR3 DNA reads TGTGCCAGCAGCTTCCTTACCTCTGAAGCTTTCTTT. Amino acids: CASSFLTSEAFF.

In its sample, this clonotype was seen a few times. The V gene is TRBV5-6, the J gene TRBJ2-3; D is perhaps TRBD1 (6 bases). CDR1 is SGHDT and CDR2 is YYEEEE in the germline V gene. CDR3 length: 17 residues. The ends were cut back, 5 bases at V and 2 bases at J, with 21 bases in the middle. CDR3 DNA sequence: TGTGCCAGCAGTAACAAACCCGGGACAAGCCCCACAGATACGCAGTATTTT. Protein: CASSNKPGTSPTDTQYF.

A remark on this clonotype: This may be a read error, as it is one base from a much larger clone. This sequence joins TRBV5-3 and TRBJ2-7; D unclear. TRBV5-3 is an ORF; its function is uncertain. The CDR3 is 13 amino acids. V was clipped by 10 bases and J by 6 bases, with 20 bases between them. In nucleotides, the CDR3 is TGTGCCCGCAGCTTGGAGTTAGCTCCCGAGCAGTACTTC. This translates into CARSLELAPEQYF.

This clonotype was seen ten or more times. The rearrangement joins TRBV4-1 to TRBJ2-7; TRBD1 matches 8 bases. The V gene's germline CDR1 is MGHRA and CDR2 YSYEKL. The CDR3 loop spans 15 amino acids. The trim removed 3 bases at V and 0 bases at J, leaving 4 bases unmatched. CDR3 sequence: CASSQVTGDSYEQYF. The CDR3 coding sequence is TGCGCCAGCAGCCAGGTGACAGGGGACTCCTACGAGCAGTACTTC.

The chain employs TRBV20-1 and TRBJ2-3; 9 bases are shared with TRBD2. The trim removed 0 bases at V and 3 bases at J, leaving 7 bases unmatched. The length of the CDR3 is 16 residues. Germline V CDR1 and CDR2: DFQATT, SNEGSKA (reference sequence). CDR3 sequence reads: CSARDLPAGGTDTQYF. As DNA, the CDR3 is TGCAGTGCTAGAGATCTTCCGGCGGGAGGGACAGATACGCAGTATTTT.

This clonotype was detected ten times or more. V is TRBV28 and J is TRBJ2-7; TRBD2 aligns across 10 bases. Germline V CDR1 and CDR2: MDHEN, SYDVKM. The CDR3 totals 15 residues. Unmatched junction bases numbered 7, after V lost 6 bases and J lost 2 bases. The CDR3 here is CASSLRTSGTYEQYF. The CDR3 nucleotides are TGTGCCAGCAGCCTTCGGACTAGCGGTACCTACGAGCAGTACTTC. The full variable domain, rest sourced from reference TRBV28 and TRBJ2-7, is DVKVTQSSRYLVKRTGEKVFLECVQDMDHENMFWYRQDPGLGLRLIYFSYDVKMKEKGDIPEGYSVSREKKERFSLILESASTNQTSMYLCASSLRTSGTYEQYFGPGTRLTVT.

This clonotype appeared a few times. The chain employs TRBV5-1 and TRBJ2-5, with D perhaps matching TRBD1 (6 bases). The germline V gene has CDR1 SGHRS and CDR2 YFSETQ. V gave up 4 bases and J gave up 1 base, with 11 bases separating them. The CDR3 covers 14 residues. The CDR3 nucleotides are TGCGCCAGCAGCCTCTTGACAGGCCAAGAGACCCAGTACTTC. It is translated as CASSLLTGQETQYF.

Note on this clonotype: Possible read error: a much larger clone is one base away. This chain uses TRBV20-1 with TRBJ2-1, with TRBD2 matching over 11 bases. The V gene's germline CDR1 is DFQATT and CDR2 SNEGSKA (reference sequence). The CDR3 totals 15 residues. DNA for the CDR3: TGCAATGCTAGAGAACTAGCGGGAGCCGTCCATGAGCAGTTCTTC. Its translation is CNARELAGAVHEQFF.

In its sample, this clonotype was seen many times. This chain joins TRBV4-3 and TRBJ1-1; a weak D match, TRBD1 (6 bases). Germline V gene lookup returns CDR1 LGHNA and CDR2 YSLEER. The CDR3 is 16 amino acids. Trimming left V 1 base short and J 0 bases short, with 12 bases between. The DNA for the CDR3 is TGCGCCAGCAGCCAAGGGACAGCTCTTCTGAACACTGAAGCTTTCTTT. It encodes CASSQGTALLNTEAFF.

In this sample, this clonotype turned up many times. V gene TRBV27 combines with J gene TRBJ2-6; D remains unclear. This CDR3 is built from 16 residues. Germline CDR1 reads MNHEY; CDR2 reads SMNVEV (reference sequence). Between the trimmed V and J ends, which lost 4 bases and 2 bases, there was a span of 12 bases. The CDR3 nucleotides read TGTGCCAGCAGTTCCCTCCTGGTTGCTGGGGCCAACGTCCTGACTTTC. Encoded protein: CASSSLLVAGANVLTF.

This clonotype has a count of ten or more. CDR3 residues: CASRPRTGFGETQYF. The CDR3 DNA sequence: TGTGCCAGCAGACCACGGACAGGGTTTGGGGAGACCCAGTACTTC. J is TRBJ2-5 and V is TRBV7-9, with TRBD1 matching 8 bases. Trimming removed 6 bases from V and 5 bases from J; junction bases left unmatched: 11. This CDR3 comprises 15 residues. The germline V gene encodes CDR1 SEHNR and CDR2 FQNEAQ (reference sequence).

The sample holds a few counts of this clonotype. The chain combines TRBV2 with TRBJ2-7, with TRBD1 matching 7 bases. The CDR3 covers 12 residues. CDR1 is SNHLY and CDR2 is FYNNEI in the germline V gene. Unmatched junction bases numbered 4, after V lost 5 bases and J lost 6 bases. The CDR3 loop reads CASSWTGGEQYF. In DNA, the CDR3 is TGTGCCAGCAGTTGGACAGGTGGCGAGCAGTACTTC.

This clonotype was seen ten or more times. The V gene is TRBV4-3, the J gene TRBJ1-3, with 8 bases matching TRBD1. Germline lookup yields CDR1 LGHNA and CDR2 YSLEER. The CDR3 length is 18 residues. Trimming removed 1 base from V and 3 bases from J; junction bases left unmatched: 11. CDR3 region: CASSQASGGTGFGNTIYF. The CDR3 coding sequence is TGCGCCAGCAGCCAAGCCTCCGGCGGGACAGGCTTTGGAAACACCATATATTTT.

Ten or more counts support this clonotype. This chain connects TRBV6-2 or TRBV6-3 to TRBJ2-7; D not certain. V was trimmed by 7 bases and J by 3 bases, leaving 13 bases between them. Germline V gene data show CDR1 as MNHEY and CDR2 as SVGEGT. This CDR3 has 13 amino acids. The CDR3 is CASTPTADYEQYF. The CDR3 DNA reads TGTGCCAGCACCCCGACCGCCGACTACGAGCAGTACTTC.

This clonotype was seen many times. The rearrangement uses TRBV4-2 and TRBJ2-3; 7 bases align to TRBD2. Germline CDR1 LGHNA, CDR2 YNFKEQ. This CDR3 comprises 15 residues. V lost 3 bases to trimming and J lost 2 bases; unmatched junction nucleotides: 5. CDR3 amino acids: CASSQIAGPTDTQYF. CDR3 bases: TGTGCCAGCAGCCAGATAGCGGGCCCCACAGATACGCAGTATTTT.

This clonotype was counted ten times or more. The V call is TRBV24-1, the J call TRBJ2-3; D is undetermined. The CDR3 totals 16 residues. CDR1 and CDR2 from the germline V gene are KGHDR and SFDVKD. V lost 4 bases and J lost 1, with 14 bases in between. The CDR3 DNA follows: TGTGCCACCAGTGAAAGGACCGTCGTCGGCACAGATACGCAGTATTTT. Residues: CATSERTVVGTDTQYF.

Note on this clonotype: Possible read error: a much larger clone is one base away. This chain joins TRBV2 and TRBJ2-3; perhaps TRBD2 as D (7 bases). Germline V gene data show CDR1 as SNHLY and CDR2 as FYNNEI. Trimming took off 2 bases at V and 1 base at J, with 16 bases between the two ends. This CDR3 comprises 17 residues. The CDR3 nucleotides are TGTGCCAGCAGTGAAAGGGGGGAGGGGGGCCGCACAGATACGCAGTATTTT. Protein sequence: CASSERGEGGRTDTQYF.

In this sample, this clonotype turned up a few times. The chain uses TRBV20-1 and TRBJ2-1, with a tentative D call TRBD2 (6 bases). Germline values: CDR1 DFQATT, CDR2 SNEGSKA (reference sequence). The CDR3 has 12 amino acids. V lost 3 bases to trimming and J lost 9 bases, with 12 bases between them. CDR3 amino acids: CSASSDYTEQFF. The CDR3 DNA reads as TGCAGTGCTAGCTCGGACTATACTGAGCAGTTCTTC.

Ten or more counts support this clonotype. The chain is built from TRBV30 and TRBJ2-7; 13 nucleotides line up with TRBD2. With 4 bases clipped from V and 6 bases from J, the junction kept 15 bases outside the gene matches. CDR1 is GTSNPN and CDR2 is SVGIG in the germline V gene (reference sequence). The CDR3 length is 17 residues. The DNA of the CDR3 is TGTGCCTGGAACCCACCGGGACTAGCGGGATTTGAGGGCGAGCAGTACTTC. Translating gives CAWNPPGLAGFEGEQYF.

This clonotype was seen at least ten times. CDR3 sequence (DNA): TGCAGTGCTAGGGAATTAAGCTCCTACGAGCAGTACTTC. It specifies CSARELSSYEQYF. The chain employs TRBV20-1 and TRBJ2-7; D gene uncertain. V lost 3 bases, J lost 0 bases, and 9 bases lay in between. Germline V gene data show CDR1 as DFQATT and CDR2 as SNEGSKA (reference sequence). The CDR3 spans 13 residues.

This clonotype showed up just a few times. CDR3 amino acids: CSARTGRAGNQPQHF. CDR3 DNA: TGCAGTGCTAGAACAGGGAGGGCTGGCAATCAGCCCCAGCATTTT. V is TRBV20-1 and J is TRBJ1-5, with a tentative D call TRBD1 (6 bases). V lost 2 bases and J 2 bases, leaving 13 bases between the germline ends. The germline V gene encodes CDR1 DFQATT and CDR2 SNEGSKA (reference sequence). The CDR3 is 15 amino acids.